This T cell receptor (beta chain) was recorded in a study of beta chain features in type 1 diabetes. Study details: Cell yields, age and gender were similar between patients and healthy donors. Findings of the study overall: A pattern of fewer insertions and more deletions at VDJ junctions was seen in type 1 diabetes patients. Whether HLA type influences TCRB rearrangement remained unresolved here.

On this clone itself: Its antigen is unknown.

Reverse transcription of all isolated RNA meant that expressed TCRB transcripts were sequenced. Some clones are missing from TCRdb's copy, which holds only in-frame ones; the method was immunoSEQ multiplex PCR. This sample has some 400,000 clones, with about 15% found just once. Sorted CD4+ subsets: naive, central memory, regulatory, stem cell-like memory (CD45RO/CCR7/CD25/CD127/CD95/CD27 panel). The germline V gene encodes CDR1 MNHEY and CDR2 SMNVEV (reference sequence). This CDR3 region has 13 residues. Trimming removed 2 bases at V and 5 bases at J, with 10 bases between. The receptor's source is a woman aged 18 to 35 in good health. The material sequenced was naive CD4+ T cells from blood. The rearrangement joins TRBV27 to TRBJ2-7; D not resolved. The CDR3 spells CASSLEYSNEQYF. The CDR3 DNA is TGTGCCAGCAGTTTAGAATACAGTAACGAGCAGTACTTC.